The 4 T cell receptor beta chains below all came from one sample that was sequenced in a study of shared clonotypes between healthy human individuals. CD8 cells regarded as naive lacked CD45RO, were positively chosen for CCR7, and omitted terminally differentiated effector memory CD45RA+ cells. TCRdb's copy holds only in-frame clones and misses some; the assay was immunoSEQ multiplex PCR. The table lists about 2.2 million clones, 85% to 95% of them singletons. Sequences were obtained from naive CD8+ T cells from PBMCs. Receptor source: a man between 18 and 35 years old in good health. Some clones in this sample may be carry-over from other donors' samples.

The chain links TRBV28 to TRBJ2-1; D unclear. The germline V and J ends were trimmed by 5 bases and 2 bases, with 13 bases remaining between them. This CDR3 is 15 amino acids long. Per germline, CDR1 MDHEN and CDR2 SYDVKM. CDR3 sequence reads: CASSRRSRAYNEQFF. In DNA form, the CDR3 reads TGTGCCAGCAGTAGGCGGTCACGCGCCTACAATGAGCAGTTCTTC.

DNA of the CDR3: TGTGCCAGCAGCACTTACACAGGGGAGTTCTACGAGCAGTACTTC. Amino acid sequence: CASSTYTGEFYEQYF. The chain couples TRBV9 to TRBJ2-7; 7 bases are a match to TRBD1. CDR3 size: 15 residues. V shed 4 bases and J 3 bases; nucleotides not matched to a gene: 10. Germline loops: CDR1 SGDLS, CDR2 YYNGEE.

V and J are TRBV30 and TRBJ1-6; unclear D gene. This CDR3 contains 16 residues. V was shortened by 4 bases and J by 9 bases, with 22 bases between the two germline ends. CDR1 and CDR2 from the germline V gene are GTSNPN and SVGIG (reference sequence). The CDR3 loop is CAWTMLGPDLGSPLHF. CDR3 nucleotides: TGTGCCTGGACAATGCTGGGCCCCGACCTGGGTTCACCCCTCCACTTT.

The chain recombines TRBV18 with TRBJ2-6, with 7 bases that match TRBD2. The CDR3 spans 19 residues. Germline values: CDR1 KGHSH, CDR2 LQKENI. V was pared by 4 bases and J by 0 bases, with 12 bases of the junction left unmatched. The CDR3 loop reads CASSLPSGTSVSGANVLTF. DNA for the CDR3: TGTGCCAGCTCACTACCCAGCGGGACCTCGGTCTCTGGGGCCAACGTCCTGACTTTC.